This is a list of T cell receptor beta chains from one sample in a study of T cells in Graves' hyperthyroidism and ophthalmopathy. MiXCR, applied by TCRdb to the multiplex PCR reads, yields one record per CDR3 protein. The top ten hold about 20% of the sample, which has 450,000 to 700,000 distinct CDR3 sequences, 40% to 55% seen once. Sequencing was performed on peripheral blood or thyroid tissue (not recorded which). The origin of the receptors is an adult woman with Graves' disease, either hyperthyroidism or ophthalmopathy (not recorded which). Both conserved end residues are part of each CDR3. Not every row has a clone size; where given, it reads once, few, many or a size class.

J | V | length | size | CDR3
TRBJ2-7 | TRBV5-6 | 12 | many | CASSLLTAEQYF
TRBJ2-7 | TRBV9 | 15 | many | CASSPTSGAPYEQYF
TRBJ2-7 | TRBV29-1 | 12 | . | CSGGQGAYEQYF
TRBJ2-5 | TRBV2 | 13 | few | CASGDRRGETQYF
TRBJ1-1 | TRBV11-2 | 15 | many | CASSLGIRGNTEAFF
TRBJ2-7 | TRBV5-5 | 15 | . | CASSFGQGNFYEQYF
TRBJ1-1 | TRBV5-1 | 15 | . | CASSLIGAQNTEAFF
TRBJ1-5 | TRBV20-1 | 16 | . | CSALDDPSREGETQHF
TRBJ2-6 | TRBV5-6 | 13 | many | CASGTSGANVLTF
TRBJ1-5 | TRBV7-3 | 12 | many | CSKYRGNQPQHF
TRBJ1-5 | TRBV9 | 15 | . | CASGTGGQRDQPQHF
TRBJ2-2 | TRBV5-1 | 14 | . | CASSLEGAPGSCFF
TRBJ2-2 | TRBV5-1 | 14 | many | CASGAAHKTGELFF
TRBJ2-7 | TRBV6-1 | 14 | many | CASSERTGTYEQYF
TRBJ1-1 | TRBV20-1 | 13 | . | CSARGYVEAEAFF
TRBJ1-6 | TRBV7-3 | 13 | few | CASREQGNSPLHF
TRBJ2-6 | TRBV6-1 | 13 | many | CAILFSGANVLTF
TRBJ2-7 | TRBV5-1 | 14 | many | CASNARDGSYEQYF
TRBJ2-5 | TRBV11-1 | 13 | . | CASSLGTSGTQCF
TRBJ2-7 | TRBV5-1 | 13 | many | CASSDPSGGEQYF
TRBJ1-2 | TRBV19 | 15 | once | CASRADRQKQQGYTF
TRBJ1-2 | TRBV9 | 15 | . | CASSVGPGVRDGYTF
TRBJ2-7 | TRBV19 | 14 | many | CARNSGIPSYEQYF
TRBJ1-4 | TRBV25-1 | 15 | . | CASSEYGTGGEKLFF
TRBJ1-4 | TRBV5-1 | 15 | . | CASSSTGTVNEKLFF
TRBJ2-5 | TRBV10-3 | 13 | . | CAISESGNQPQYF
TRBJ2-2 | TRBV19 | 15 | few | CASRPLLGGPGELFF
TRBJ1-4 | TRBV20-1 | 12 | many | CSARGSNEKLFF
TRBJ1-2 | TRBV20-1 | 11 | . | CSALRGDGYTF
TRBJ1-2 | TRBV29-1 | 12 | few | CSVGAGNYGYTF
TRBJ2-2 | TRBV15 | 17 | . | CATSRATGTPNTGELFF
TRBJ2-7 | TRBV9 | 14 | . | CASSVWSWSYEQYF
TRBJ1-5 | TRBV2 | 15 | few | CASSGQGFGNQPQHF
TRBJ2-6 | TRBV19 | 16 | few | CASIDRGDGGANVLTF
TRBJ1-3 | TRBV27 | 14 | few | CASSRYSSGNTIYF
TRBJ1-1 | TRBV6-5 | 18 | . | CASSPDRVDWEAGTEAFF
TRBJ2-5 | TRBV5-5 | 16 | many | CASSLLRAGGPETQYF
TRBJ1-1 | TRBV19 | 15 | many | CASSIGQGRNTEAFF
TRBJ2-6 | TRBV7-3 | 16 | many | CASSFLGGPGANVLTF
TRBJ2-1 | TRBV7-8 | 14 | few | CASKSTSGRDEQFF
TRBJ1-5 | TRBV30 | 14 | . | CAWTQGARDQPQHF